This TCR beta chain was obtained from a study of shared clonotypes between healthy human individuals. Study-wide context: CD4 naive cells filled three plates per donor, CD4 memory three, CD8 naive two and CD8 memory one.

Deep was the level at which the assay was run. Sorted-subset replicate PCRs used 200 ng of genomic DNA. This amount corresponded to approximately 30,000 T cell genomes. Profiling relied on immunoSEQ multiplex PCR, and the TCRdb table lists in-frame clones only, not all of them. The sample lists hundreds of thousands of clones; around 78% were seen once. Germline V gene sequence: CDR1 LNHNV, CDR2 YYDKDF (reference sequence). The CDR3 is 15 amino acids. With 2 bases removed from V and 3 bases from J, the gap between germline ends came to 12 bases. This clonotype originated in a woman aged 25 to 45 in good health. The sample comprised memory CD4+ T cells sorted from blood. Subset indicated: CD45RA-negative fraction. J is TRBJ2-3 and V is TRBV15, with a weak D call TRBD1 (8 bases). The CDR3 protein is CATSRPQGGTDTQYF. The CDR3 DNA reads as TGTGCCACCAGCAGACCACAGGGGGGGACAGATACGCAGTATTTT.